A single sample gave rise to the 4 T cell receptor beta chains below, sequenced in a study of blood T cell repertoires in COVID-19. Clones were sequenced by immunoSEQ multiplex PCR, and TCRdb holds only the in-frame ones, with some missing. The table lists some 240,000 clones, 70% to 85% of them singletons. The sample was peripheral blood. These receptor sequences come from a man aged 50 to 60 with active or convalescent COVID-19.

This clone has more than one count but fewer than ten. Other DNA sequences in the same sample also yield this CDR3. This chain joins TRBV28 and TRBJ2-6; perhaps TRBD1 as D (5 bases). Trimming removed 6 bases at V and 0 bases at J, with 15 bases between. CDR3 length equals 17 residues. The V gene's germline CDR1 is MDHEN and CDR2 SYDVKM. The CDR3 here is CASSFPRAGSGANVLTF. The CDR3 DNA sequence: TGTGCCAGCAGCTTCCCCAGGGCCGGCTCTGGGGCCAACGTCCTGACTTTC.

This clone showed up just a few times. CDR3 sequence reads: CSGRGQAPTEAFF. As DNA, the CDR3 is TGCAGCGGTCGTGGACAGGCGCCCACTGAAGCTTTCTTT. The V call is TRBV29-1, the J call TRBJ1-1; 7 bases are shared with TRBD1. The V gene end was trimmed by 7 bases and the J gene end by 4 bases; junction bases not matched to a gene: 9. The CDR3 is made up of 13 amino acids. Germline V gene sequence: CDR1 SQVTM, CDR2 ANQGSEA.

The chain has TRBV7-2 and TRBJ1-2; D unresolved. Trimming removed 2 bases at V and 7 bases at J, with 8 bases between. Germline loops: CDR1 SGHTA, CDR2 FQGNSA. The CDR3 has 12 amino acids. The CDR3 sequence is CASSLFLFGYTF. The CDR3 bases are TGTGCCAGCAGCTTATTCCTCTTTGGCTACACCTTC.

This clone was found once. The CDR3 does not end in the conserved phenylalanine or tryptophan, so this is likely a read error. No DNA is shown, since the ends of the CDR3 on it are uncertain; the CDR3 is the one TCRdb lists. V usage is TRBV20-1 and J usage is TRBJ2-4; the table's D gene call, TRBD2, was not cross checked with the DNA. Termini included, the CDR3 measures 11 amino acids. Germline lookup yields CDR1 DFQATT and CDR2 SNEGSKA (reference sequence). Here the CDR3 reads CSTGLAGLVFL.